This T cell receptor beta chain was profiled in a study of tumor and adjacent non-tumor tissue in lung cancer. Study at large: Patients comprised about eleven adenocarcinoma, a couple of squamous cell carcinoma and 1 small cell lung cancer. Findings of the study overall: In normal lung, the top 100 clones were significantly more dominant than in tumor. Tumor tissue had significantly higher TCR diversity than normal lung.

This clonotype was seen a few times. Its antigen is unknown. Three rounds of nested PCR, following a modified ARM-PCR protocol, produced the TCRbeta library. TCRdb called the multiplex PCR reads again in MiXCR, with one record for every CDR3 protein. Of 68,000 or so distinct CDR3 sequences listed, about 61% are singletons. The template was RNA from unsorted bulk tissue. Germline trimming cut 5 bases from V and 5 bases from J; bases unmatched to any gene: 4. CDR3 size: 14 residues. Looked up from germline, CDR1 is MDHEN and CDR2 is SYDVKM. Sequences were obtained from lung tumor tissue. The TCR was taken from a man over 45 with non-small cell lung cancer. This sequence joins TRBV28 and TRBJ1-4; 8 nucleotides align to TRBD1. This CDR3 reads CASSRTGKNEKLFF. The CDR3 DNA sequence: TGTGCCAGCAGTCGGACAGGGAAGAATGAAAAACTGTTTTTT.